The 3 T cell receptor beta chains given below trace back to one sample, sequenced in a study of T-cell memory formation after mild COVID-19. TCRdb analysed the 5' RACE reads with MiXCR anew, one entry per CDR3 protein. The sample lists 350,000 to 500,000 distinct CDR3 sequences, approximately 20% occurring once. Sequencing was carried out using PBMCs or a T cell subset sorted from them (not recorded which). Every receptor here comes from an adult woman who had mild COVID-19 (a few samples of this study predate the infection). Cell type and time point are not known.

This chain uses TRBV29-1 with TRBJ2-7; unclear D gene. V lost 4 bases and J 0 bases, leaving 7 bases between the germline ends. Germline V CDR1 and CDR2: SQVTM, ANQGSEA. This CDR3 has 12 amino acids. As DNA, the CDR3 is TGCAGCGTTGTGCTTCGCTCCTACGAGCAGTACTTC. This translates into CSVVLRSYEQYF.

This clonotype was seen a handful of times. The rearrangement uses TRBV24-1 and TRBJ1-1; D unclear. V was trimmed by 9 bases and J by 8 bases, leaving 15 bases between them. There are 12 residues in the CDR3. Germline-derived CDR1 and CDR2 are KGHDR and SFDVKD. The CDR3 nucleotides read TGTGCCACCCGAGGAGGCGGTGGAGAAGCTTTCTTT. Protein product: CATRGGGGEAFF.

There are a few counts of this clonotype. The V and J genes are TRBV4-1 and TRBJ2-5, with a weak D call TRBD1 (6 bases). Germline V CDR1 and CDR2: MGHRA, YSYEKL. The CDR3 runs 14 residues. The V gene lost 6 bases and the J gene lost 2 bases, with 13 bases spanning the gap. The CDR3 region is CASSSTGPQETQYF. The CDR3 region has the DNA TGCGCCAGCAGTTCGACAGGCCCTCAAGAGACCCAGTACTTC.